This T cell receptor beta chain comes out of a study of T-cell memory formation after mild COVID-19. Overall study context: Among the donors, TCR clusters were largely specific to each donor. Points from the study as a whole: Memory from before infection featured some responding clones, which suggests cross-reactive memory joined. Whereas later expanders leaned CD4+, clones contracting day 15 to 85 showed a balanced CD4/CD8 makeup.

The 5'RACE method, run with constant-segment primers, produced TCR alpha and TCR beta cDNA libraries (carrying sample barcodes and UMIs). TCRdb fed the 5' RACE reads into MiXCR, producing one record per CDR3 protein. The sample holds 450,000 to 650,000 distinct CDR3 sequences; just over 20% are singletons and the top ten take about 12%. With regard to this clonotype: What it binds is unknown.

CDR3 length: 16 amino acids. Germline V CDR1 and CDR2: SGHAT, FQNNGV. Trimming took off 3 bases at V and 3 bases at J, with 15 bases between the two ends. Sequenced sample: PBMCs or a T cell subset sorted from them (not recorded which). This sequence joins TRBV11-2 and TRBJ1-3; maybe TRBD1 (6 bases). The source is an adult woman who had mild COVID-19 (a few samples of this study predate the infection). Cell type and time point are not known. CDR3: CASSLNRVLVGNTIYF. The DNA of the CDR3 is TGTGCCAGCAGCTTGAACAGGGTTTTGGTTGGAAACACCATATATTTT. Drawing the rest from reference TRBV11-2 and TRBJ1-3, the complete variable domain is EAGVAQSPRYKIIEKRQSVAFWCNPISGHATLYWYQQILGQGPKLLIQFQNNGVVDDSQLPKDRFSAERLKGVDSTLKIQPAKLEDSAVYLCASSLNRVLVGNTIYFGEGSWLTVV.